The T cell receptor beta chain described here comes from a study of T cell clonality in common variable immunodeficiency. Equal genomic DNA amounts from CVID and control samples were sequenced. Generated by immunoSEQ multiplex PCR, the TCRdb table keeps only in-frame clones and is missing some. Observed in the sample are 25,000 to 35,000 clones, none of them singletons. This clone was detected a few times. Its matching antigen is unknown. The read gets to within 3 residues of the CDR3 end, and the germline J gene fills in the rest. Germline trimming cut 8 bases from V and 5 bases from J; bases unmatched to any gene: 8. The CDR3 spans 14 residues. Germline assignment: CDR1 SGHTA and CDR2 FQGNSA. Study-level findings and limits: In common variable immunodeficiency, TCR beta chains reportedly carried fewer deletions and N-nucleotide insertions. Compared with healthy controls, CVID subjects showed increased TCRbeta clonality, mostly in about a third. The cause of increased CVID clonality remains unclear without subpopulation sequencing.

The J gene is TRBJ2-5, the V gene TRBV7-2; TRBD2 aligns across 10 bases. Sequencing was carried out using peripheral blood mononuclear cells. This TCR came from a person aged 18 to 70 in good health. CDR3 amino acids: CASLQGAGGETQYF. Incomplete CDR3 DNA: TGTGCCAGCCTTCAGGGAGCGGGGGGGGAGACC.